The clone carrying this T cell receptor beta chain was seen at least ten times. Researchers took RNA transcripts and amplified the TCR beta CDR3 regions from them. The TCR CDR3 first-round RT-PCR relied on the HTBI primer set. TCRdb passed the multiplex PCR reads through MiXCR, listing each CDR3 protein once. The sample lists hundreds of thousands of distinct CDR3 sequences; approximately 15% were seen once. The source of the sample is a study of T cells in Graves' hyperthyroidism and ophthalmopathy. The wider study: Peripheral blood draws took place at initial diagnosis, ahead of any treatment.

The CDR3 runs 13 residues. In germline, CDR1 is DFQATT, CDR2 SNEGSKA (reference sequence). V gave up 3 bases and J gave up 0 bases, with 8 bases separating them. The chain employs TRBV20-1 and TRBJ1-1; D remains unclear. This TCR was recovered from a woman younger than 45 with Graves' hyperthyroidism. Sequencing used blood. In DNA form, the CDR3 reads TGCAGTGCTAGCCGTCGGATGAACACTGAAGCTTTCTTT. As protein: CSASRRMNTEAFF.